This T cell receptor beta chain emerged from a study of blood T cell repertoires in COVID-19. Turning to the study itself: Samples of COVID-19 (acute and convalescent) were obtained from the United States, Italy and Spain.

The participants were between roughly 18 and 89 years old and came from roughly 24 US areas. Per the study methods: Amplification of reference gene primers was used by the study to estimate nucleated cell counts. The method was immunoSEQ multiplex PCR; TCRdb's version includes in-frame clones alone and lacks a portion of them. V and J calls and clone size come straight from that table; D and trimming were deduced from the DNA. The top ten clones hold 18% of a sample with roughly 350,000 clones, 92% of them seen once. The TCR sequence derives from a young woman who had recovered from COVID-19. The source material was PBMCs or T cells enriched from blood (not recorded which).

The CDR3: CASSLGYSGANVLTF. CDR3 nucleotide sequence: TGTGCCAGCAGCTTGGGTTACTCTGGGGCCAACGTCCTGACTTTC. This chain links TRBV5-8 with TRBJ2-6; unclear D gene. This CDR3 contains 15 residues. CDR1 and CDR2 (germline): SGHTS, YDEGEE. V was cut by 0 bases and J by 0 bases, with 4 bases left in between.